A single sample is the source of the 19 T cell receptor beta chains below, sequenced in a study of cytomegalovirus exposure and HLA in healthy donors. TCRdb's copy holds only in-frame clones and misses some; the assay was immunoSEQ multiplex PCR. The data contain about 240,000 clones, 80% to 90% of them singletons. The sample was PBMCs. Receptors originate from a man in his late teens or twenties in good health and CMV-seronegative.

V and J are TRBV5-4 and TRBJ1-1; D gene ambiguous. CDR3 length: 12 residues. The ends were cut back, 4 bases at V and 7 bases at J, with 11 bases in the middle. CDR1 and CDR2 (germline): SGHNT, YYREEE (reference sequence). CDR3 sequence (DNA): TGTGCCAGCAGCGCCCGGCCAGGTGAAGCTTTCTTT. Translating gives CASSARPGEAFF.

The chain employs TRBV7-2 and TRBJ2-1, with 8 bases matching TRBD2. This CDR3 contains 16 residues. Germline loops: CDR1 SGHTA, CDR2 FQGNSA. V lost 1 base to trimming and J lost 6 bases; unmatched junction nucleotides: 8. CDR3 in amino acids: CASSLEAGGAINEQFF. The CDR3 DNA follows: TGTGCCAGCAGCTTAGAGGCCGGGGGGGCCATCAATGAGCAGTTCTTC.

The V gene is TRBV10-3, the J gene TRBJ1-1; TRBD1 agrees at 8 bases. The CDR3 runs 15 residues. J gave up 1 base and V 8 bases, and 9 bases lay outside the gene matches. Germline V CDR1 and CDR2: ENHRY, SYGVKD. CDR3 DNA sequence: TGTGCCATCTCCTTAGGACAGGGCCAGAACACTGAAGCTTTCTTT. Its protein is CAISLGQGQNTEAFF.

Notes on this clone: This CDR3 is also generated by other DNA sequences in the sample. This chain joins TRBV29-1 and TRBJ2-7, with 10 bases that match TRBD2. This CDR3 comprises 13 residues. The germline V gene has CDR1 SQVTM and CDR2 ANQGSEA. Unmatched junction bases numbered 3, after V lost 5 bases and J lost 2 bases. CDR3 in amino acids: CSVRTSGAYEQYF. For the CDR3, the DNA is TGCAGCGTTAGGACTAGCGGAGCCTACGAGCAGTACTTC.

The chain links TRBV5-5 to TRBJ1-4, with TRBD1 as a possible D gene (5 bases). CDR3 length equals 14 residues. V was trimmed by 0 bases and J by 8 bases, leaving 11 bases between them. Germline V gene data show CDR1 as SGHKS and CDR2 as YYEKEE (reference sequence). The chain's CDR3 is CASSLGWGGEKLFF. The CDR3 bases are TGTGCCAGCAGCTTGGGATGGGGCGGCGAAAAACTGTTTTTT.

V usage is TRBV19 and J usage is TRBJ1-6; D remains ambiguous. The CDR3 contains 13 residues. In germline, CDR1 is LNHDA, CDR2 SQIVND (reference sequence). The V end lost 11 bases, the J end lost 5 bases, and 13 bases lay between the germline ends. The chain's CDR3 is CALGRINNSPLHF. In DNA, the CDR3 is TGTGCCCTAGGGAGAATCAATAATTCACCCCTCCACTTT.

The chain joins TRBV10-2 to TRBJ2-1; possibly TRBD1 for D (5 bases). Trimming removed 4 bases from V and 8 bases from J, with 15 bases in between. Germline V gives CDR1 WSHSY, CDR2 SAAADI. CDR3 length equals 14 residues. The CDR3 DNA follows: TGCGCCAGCAGTGCCAAAAAGGGGTATGATGAGCAGTTCTTC. This gives the protein CASSAKKGYDEQFF.

The chain employs TRBV27 and TRBJ1-4; the D gene is possibly TRBD1 (5 bases). The length of the CDR3 is 15 residues. Germline CDR1 and CDR2: MNHEY and SMNVEV (reference sequence). Trimming took off 5 bases at V and 3 bases at J, with 13 bases between the two ends. The CDR3 nucleotides are TGTGCCAGCAGTCCCCGGAGGGGTTCTAATGAAAAACTGTTTTTT. This sequence encodes CASSPRRGSNEKLFF.

The chain carries TRBV28 and TRBJ1-5; D is perhaps TRBD1 (6 bases). Germline loops: CDR1 MDHEN, CDR2 SYDVKM. The CDR3 runs 14 residues. Trimming cost V 2 bases and J 5 bases, with 10 bases left between them. The CDR3 spells CASSLRQGYQPQHF. For the CDR3, the DNA is TGTGCCAGCAGTTTAAGGCAGGGGTATCAGCCCCAGCATTTT.

V and J are TRBV27 and TRBJ2-1; 10 nucleotides match TRBD2. The CDR3 length is 15 residues. The V gene end was trimmed by 7 bases and the J gene end by 6 bases; junction bases not matched to a gene: 9. In germline, CDR1 is MNHEY, CDR2 SMNVEV (reference sequence). The CDR3 protein is CASTTSGGAFNEQFF. Written as DNA, the CDR3 is TGTGCCAGCACCACGAGCGGGGGGGCGTTCAATGAGCAGTTCTTC.

The rearrangement joins TRBV13 to TRBJ1-2; a possible D gene is TRBD1 (6 bases). V was trimmed by 2 bases and J by 3 bases, leaving 16 bases between them. The germline gives CDR1 PRHDT, CDR2 FYEKMQ (reference sequence). This CDR3 has 16 amino acids. CDR3 nucleotide sequence: TGTGCCAGCAGCTTAAAGGGGCGACAGGCCTACTATGGCTACACCTTC. Translating it yields CASSLKGRQAYYGYTF.

The J gene is TRBJ2-2, the V gene TRBV7-2, with 9 bases matching TRBD2. CDR1 is SGHTA, CDR2 FQGNSA, per germline. This CDR3 region has 15 residues. V shed 6 bases, J shed 5 bases, and the junction held 7 bases outside the gene matches. This CDR3 reads CASSAAGGRTGELFF. CDR3 in DNA: TGTGCCAGCAGTGCCGCGGGGGGGAGGACCGGGGAGCTGTTTTTT.

The chain combines TRBV2 with TRBJ2-7, with TRBD2 matching 11 bases. V dropped 3 bases and J dropped 3; count of bases not matched to a gene: 7. Germline V CDR1 and CDR2: SNHLY, FYNNEI. The CDR3 extends over 16 amino acids. The CDR3: CASSEGTSGGYYEQYF. The DNA for the CDR3 is TGTGCCAGCAGTGAGGGTACTAGCGGGGGATACTACGAGCAGTACTTC.

This sequence joins TRBV7-2 and TRBJ2-7; TRBD1 matches 7 bases. J gave up 2 bases and V 2 bases, and 6 bases lay outside the gene matches. CDR3 size: 15 residues. Germline CDR1 reads SGHTA; CDR2 reads FQGNSA. CDR3 coding DNA: TGTGCCAGCAGCTTATTCAGGGGGAAAACCTACGAGCAGTACTTC. The encoded protein is CASSLFRGKTYEQYF.

The rearrangement joins TRBV7-9 to TRBJ1-2; maybe TRBD1 (5 bases). The V end was cut by 1 base, the J end by 6 bases, with 6 bases between. Germline V CDR1 and CDR2: SEHNR, FQNEAQ (reference sequence). The CDR3 has 12 residues. The CDR3 DNA reads as TGTGCCAGCAGCTTAGGCAGGGATGGCTACACCTTC. This gives the protein CASSLGRDGYTF. Looking up the rest from reference TRBV7-9 and TRBJ1-2 gives the full variable domain: DTGVSQNPRHKITKRGQNVTFRCDPISEHNRLYWYRQTLGQGPEFLTYFQNEAQLEKSRLLSDRFSAERPKGSFSTLEIQRTEQGDSAMYLCASSLGRDGYTFGSGTRLTVV.

Concerning this clone: The identical CDR3 is also encoded by other nucleotide sequences in the sample. CDR3 region: CASSYSRDTGELFF. The CDR3 nucleotides are TGTGCCAGCAGTTACTCGAGGGACACCGGGGAGCTGTTTTTT. V and J are TRBV6-5 and TRBJ2-2, with a possible D match to TRBD2 (5 bases). V dropped 0 bases and J dropped 3 bases, with 5 bases sitting between them. CDR3 length: 14 residues. CDR1 is MNHEY and CDR2 is SVGAGI in the germline V gene.

The genes are TRBV28 and TRBJ1-2; 8 bases line up with TRBD1. The CDR3 totals 14 residues. The germline gives CDR1 MDHEN, CDR2 SYDVKM. Trimming cost V 6 bases and J 7 bases; bases outside gene matches: 10. CDR3 nucleotide sequence: TGTGCCAGCAGACCGGGACAGGCGGTGTTTGGCTACACCTTC. Protein product: CASRPGQAVFGYTF.

The chain links TRBV30 to TRBJ2-7; 10 nucleotides match TRBD2. Trimming cost V 4 bases and J 3 bases; bases outside gene matches: 0. The germline gives CDR1 GTSNPN, CDR2 SVGIG (reference sequence). CDR3 length equals 12 residues. CDR3 region: CAWTSGGYEQYF. The CDR3 DNA reads as TGTGCCTGGACTAGCGGGGGCTACGAGCAGTACTTC.

The chain uses TRBV6-5 and TRBJ2-2; the D is unclear. This CDR3 comprises 11 residues. Germline-derived CDR1 and CDR2 are MNHEY and SVGAGI. Trimming removed 5 bases at V and 5 bases at J, with 3 bases between. The CDR3 coding sequence is TGTGCCAGCAGTCGGACCGGGGAGCTGTTTTTT. It translates to CASSRTGELFF.